What follows are 19 T cell receptor beta chains derived from one specimen sequenced in a study of cytomegalovirus exposure and HLA in healthy donors. The PCR had 60 Vbeta and 13 Jbeta primers. Generated by immunoSEQ multiplex PCR, the TCRdb table keeps only in-frame clones and is missing some. The repertoire holds 180,000 or so clones, roughly 77% seen once, with roughly 7.8% in the top ten. The sample taken for sequencing was PBMCs. The origin of the receptors is a woman in her thirties or forties in good health and CMV-seropositive.

This clone was picked up a small number of times. The V and J genes are TRBV4-1 and TRBJ1-1; D may be TRBD1 (6 bases). Germline CDR1 reads MGHRA; CDR2 reads YSYEKL. The CDR3 consists of 15 residues. V lost 1 base, J lost 5 bases, and 14 bases lay in between. The CDR3: CASSQGWGLRTEAFF. For the CDR3, the DNA is TGCGCCAGCAGCCAAGGTTGGGGGCTGAGGACTGAAGCTTTCTTT.

The chain employs TRBV6-1 and TRBJ2-7; tentative D call: TRBD2 (6 bases). In germline, CDR1 is MNHNS, CDR2 SASEGT. The length of the CDR3 is 16 residues. The V and J ends lost 4 bases and 0 bases respectively, with 16 bases between them. This CDR3 reads CASSVPGRGVSYEQYF. The DNA for the CDR3 is TGTGCCAGCAGTGTCCCTGGGCGGGGTGTCTCCTACGAGCAGTACTTC.

This clone has only one observation. This chain uses TRBV6-6 with TRBJ1-5; perhaps TRBD1 as D (6 bases). The V and J ends lost 4 bases and 0 bases respectively, with 7 bases between them. Germline V gives CDR1 MNHNY, CDR2 SVGAGI (reference sequence). This CDR3 comprises 14 residues. The CDR3 DNA sequence: TGTGCCAGCAGTTTGGGACATAGCAATCAGCCCCAGCATTTT. It is translated as CASSLGHSNQPQHF.

The CDR3 DNA sequence: TGTGCCAGCAGCTTCCAGGGGCGGGGGGAAAAACTGTTTTTT. Translation gives CASSFQGRGEKLFF. The V gene is TRBV5-6, the J gene TRBJ1-4; tentatively, D is TRBD1 (6 bases). V dropped 2 bases and J dropped 8 bases, with 13 bases sitting between them. This CDR3 region has 14 residues. Germline CDR1 and CDR2: SGHDT and YYEEEE.

The J gene is TRBJ2-3, the V gene TRBV9; no clear D gene. The CDR3 is 12 amino acids. The germline V and J ends were trimmed by 0 bases and 6 bases, with 5 bases remaining between them. Germline V lookup: CDR1 SGDLS, CDR2 YYNGEE. Here the CDR3 DNA reads TGTGCCAGCAGCGTAGTCGGGGATACGCAGTATTTT. It specifies CASSVVGDTQYF.

The chain combines TRBV2 with TRBJ2-1; the match to TRBD2 covers 11 bases. The CDR3 runs 13 residues. The V gene end was trimmed by 9 bases and the J gene end by 7 bases; junction bases not matched to a gene: 5. The V gene's germline CDR1 is SNHLY and CDR2 FYNNEI. The CDR3 nucleotides are TGTGCCAGTCGTAGCGGGAGGGCAAATGAGCAGTTCTTC. This encodes CASRSGRANEQFF.

As to this clone: Other DNA sequences of this sample code for an identical CDR3. The chain employs TRBV18 and TRBJ2-7; no definite D call. Trimming stripped 3 bases from V and 1 base from J, with 4 bases between. The V gene's germline CDR1 is KGHSH and CDR2 LQKENI. The CDR3 is 12 residues long. CDR3 sequence: CASSPSSYEQYF. The CDR3 DNA reads as TGTGCCAGCTCACCCTCTTCCTACGAGCAGTACTTC.

This chain links TRBV7-8 with TRBJ2-3; TRBD2 matches at 11 bases. This CDR3 is built from 17 residues. CDR1 and CDR2 from the germline V gene are SGHVS and FQNEAQ. The J segment lost 1 base and the V segment lost 2 bases, leaving 5 bases of the junction unmatched. The CDR3 nucleotides read TGTGCCAGCAGCTTAAGACCGGGACTAGCGGGCACAGATACGCAGTATTTT. Its translation: CASSLRPGLAGTDTQYF.

This clone was picked up one time. The gene calls are TRBV9 and TRBJ1-4, with 8 bases that match TRBD1. Trimming cost V 3 bases and J 8 bases; bases outside gene matches: 9. Germline lookup yields CDR1 SGDLS and CDR2 YYNGEE. The CDR3 runs to 15 residues. The CDR3 here is CASSADGQGWEKLFF. The CDR3 DNA reads TGTGCCAGCAGCGCGGATGGACAGGGCTGGGAAAAACTGTTTTTT.

This clone was seen only a few times. The chain employs TRBV6-6 and TRBJ2-7, with 10 bases identical to TRBD2. Germline loops: CDR1 MNHNY, CDR2 SVGAGI (reference sequence). V lost 9 bases, J lost 2 bases, and 13 bases stayed unmatched. CDR3 size: 16 residues. CDR3 protein: CASSGTSDRLPYEQYF. The DNA for the CDR3 is TGTGCCAGTTCCGGGACTAGCGACCGTCTCCCCTACGAGCAGTACTTC.

This clone occurred once. The V gene is TRBV25-1, the J gene TRBJ2-1, with 7 bases lining up with TRBD2. The CDR3 loop spans 13 amino acids. V lost 6 bases, J lost 7 bases, and 6 bases stayed unmatched. Germline V CDR1 and CDR2: MGHDK, SYGVNS. CDR3 bases: TGTGCCAGCAGGGGGGGAGGGACGAATGAGCAGTTCTTC. Translated: CASRGGGTNEQFF.

This chain joins TRBV6-6 and TRBJ1-5, with TRBD1 as a possible D gene (6 bases). Trimming left V 4 bases short and J 5 bases short, with 9 bases between. Germline V gene lookup returns CDR1 MNHNY and CDR2 SVGAGI (reference sequence). CDR3 size: 13 residues. The CDR3 reads CASSLQGYQPQHF. CDR3 in DNA: TGTGCCAGCAGTTTACAGGGTTATCAGCCCCAGCATTTT.

The chain couples TRBV14 to TRBJ2-7, with 7 bases fitting TRBD1. The germline CDR1 and CDR2 sequences are SGHDN and FVKESK. V lost 0 bases and J lost 4; bases outside the gene matches: 3. The CDR3 contains 14 residues. The CDR3 loop is CASSQDRQGYEQYF. CDR3 nucleotides: TGTGCCAGCAGCCAAGATCGACAGGGTTACGAGCAGTACTTC.

V usage is TRBV28 and J usage is TRBJ2-5; D possibly corresponds to TRBD1 (6 bases). Germline V gives CDR1 MDHEN, CDR2 SYDVKM. This CDR3 has 14 residues. V was trimmed by 2 bases and J by 9 bases, leaving 16 bases between them. CDR3 in amino acids: CASSLRRQGTPQYF. In DNA form, the CDR3 reads TGTGCCAGCAGTTTACGGCGGCAGGGGACCCCCCAGTACTTC.

The chain employs TRBV13 and TRBJ2-1, with D possibly matching TRBD1 (7 bases). This CDR3 has 14 amino acids. Germline V CDR1 and CDR2: PRHDT, FYEKMQ (reference sequence). The V gene lost 3 bases and the J gene lost 6 bases, with 12 bases spanning the gap. The CDR3 bases are TGTGCCAGCAGCTTTAGACAGGGAGGCAATGAGCAGTTCTTC. Its translation is CASSFRQGGNEQFF.

V usage is TRBV7-8 and J usage is TRBJ2-6; 15 bases are shared with TRBD2. Germline V lookup: CDR1 SGHVS, CDR2 FQNEAQ. With V trimmed by 5 bases and J by 3 bases, 11 bases remained unmatched. The CDR3 is 20 residues long. CDR3 DNA sequence: TGTGCCAGCAGCCTCCGGACTAGCGGGAGGGGGACGGATGGGGCCAACGTCCTGACTTTC. Amino acid sequence: CASSLRTSGRGTDGANVLTF.

The chain joins TRBV19 to TRBJ2-3, with a weak D call TRBD2 (6 bases). V lost 0 bases, J lost 14 bases, and 15 bases lay in between. CDR3 length: 13 amino acids. Germline CDR1 LNHDA, CDR2 SQIVND (reference sequence). The CDR3 coding sequence is TGTGCCAGTAGTATAGATGGAGGGTCACGACGGTATTTT. Protein product: CASSIDGGSRRYF. The full variable domain, completed using reference TRBV19 and TRBJ2-3, is DGGITQSPKYLFRKEGQNVTLSCEQNLNHDAMYWYRQDPGQGLRLIYYSQIVNDFQKGDIAEGYSVSREKKESFPLTVTSAQKNPTAFYLCASSIDGGSRRYFGPGTRLTVL.

The rearrangement uses TRBV4-1 and TRBJ2-3; perhaps TRBD1 as D (6 bases). The CDR3 runs 16 residues. Germline CDR1 MGHRA, CDR2 YSYEKL. Trimming removed 0 bases from V and 2 bases from J, with 12 bases in between. The CDR3 sequence: CASSQDGTRPTDTQYF. CDR3 nucleotide sequence: TGCGCCAGCAGCCAAGATGGGACAAGGCCCACAGATACGCAGTATTTT.

V and J are TRBV9 and TRBJ1-2; possibly TRBD1 for D (5 bases). The V end was cut by 5 bases, the J end by 6 bases, with 11 bases between. The CDR3 consists of 12 residues. Per germline, CDR1 SGDLS and CDR2 YYNGEE. CDR3 residues: CASRGRVDGYTF. In DNA form, the CDR3 reads TGTGCCAGCAGGGGCAGGGTGGATGGCTACACCTTC.